Shown below are 13 T cell receptor beta chains from a single sample sequenced in a study of blood T cell repertoires in COVID-19. Assay: immunoSEQ multiplex PCR; the TCRdb copy retains only in-frame clones and omits some. The sample shows under 300,000 clones, about 90% of them seen only once. Sequencing used PBMCs or T cells enriched from blood (not recorded which). The receptors were sampled from a woman younger than 45 with acute COVID-19.

The rearrangement joins TRBV28 to TRBJ2-3, with D maybe TRBD2 (6 bases). CDR1 and CDR2 from the germline V gene are MDHEN and SYDVKM. V dropped 5 bases and J dropped 0 bases, with 12 bases sitting between them. The CDR3 length is 15 residues. The CDR3 DNA reads as TGTGCCAGCAGTCCGAGCGGGCTTAGCACAGATACGCAGTATTTT. It translates to CASSPSGLSTDTQYF.

This rearrangement joins TRBV19 to TRBJ2-2; possible D gene TRBD2, 5 bases. The CDR3 is 15 residues long. V dropped 7 bases and J dropped 0 bases, with 12 bases sitting between them. Germline V lookup: CDR1 LNHDA, CDR2 SQIVND (reference sequence). This chain's CDR3 is CASKRQMTNTGELFF. CDR3 DNA: TGTGCCAGTAAGCGGCAGATGACGAACACCGGGGAGCTGTTTTTT.

The chain recombines TRBV3-1 (or the pseudogene TRBV3-2) with TRBJ1-1, with 8 bases aligning to TRBD1. With 6 bases clipped from V and 6 bases from J, the junction kept 3 bases outside the gene matches. Germline-derived CDR1 and CDR2 are LGHDT and YNNKEL (reference sequence). CDR3 length: 12 residues. The CDR3: CASRGDRPEAFF. The CDR3 region has the DNA TGTGCCAGCAGAGGGGACAGGCCTGAAGCTTTCTTT.

The rearrangement uses TRBV19 and TRBJ2-3, with a weak D call TRBD2 (5 bases). Trimming took 1 base from V and 8 from J, leaving 7 bases between them. This CDR3 region has 12 residues. The germline V gene has CDR1 LNHDA and CDR2 SQIVND (reference sequence). Here the CDR3 DNA reads TGTGCCAGTAGTATAGGAGGAGGTACGCAGTATTTT. This encodes CASSIGGGTQYF.

This chain links TRBV29-1 with TRBJ1-1; no reliable D call. Germline CDR1 reads SQVTM; CDR2 reads ANQGSEA. CDR3 size: 13 residues. V lost 2 bases and J lost 4, with 11 bases in between. CDR3 amino acids: CSVESLGSTEAFF. The CDR3, as DNA: TGCAGCGTTGAATCGTTGGGGAGCACTGAAGCTTTCTTT.

This clone has just one count. V gene TRBV28 combines with J gene TRBJ2-1; possible D gene TRBD2, 6 bases. This CDR3 contains 16 residues. V lost 2 bases, J lost 0 bases, and 11 bases lay in between. Per germline, CDR1 MDHEN and CDR2 SYDVKM. CDR3 region: CASSLRDFYSYNEQFF. Here the CDR3 DNA reads TGTGCCAGCAGTTTAAGGGACTTTTACTCCTACAATGAGCAGTTCTTC.

V gene TRBV28 combines with J gene TRBJ2-2, with D possibly matching TRBD1 (5 bases). V was trimmed by 6 bases and J by 2 bases, leaving 7 bases between them. Germline CDR1 MDHEN, CDR2 SYDVKM. This CDR3 comprises 13 residues. The CDR3, as DNA: TGTGCCAGCAGAGGACATAACACCGGGGAGCTGTTTTTT. This gives the protein CASRGHNTGELFF.

In its sample, this clone was seen a few times. The chain carries TRBV29-1 and TRBJ2-7, with D possibly matching TRBD1 (6 bases). The CDR3 is 13 amino acids. Per germline, CDR1 SQVTM and CDR2 ANQGSEA. The V end lost 7 bases, the J end lost 2 bases, and 15 bases lay between the germline ends. CDR3 nucleotide sequence: TGCAGCGCACTTGGGGACACCACCTACGAGCAGTACTTC. It is translated as CSALGDTTYEQYF.

This chain links TRBV7-2 with TRBJ1-6; 10 bases are shared with TRBD1. The CDR3 loop spans 15 amino acids. V gave up 6 bases and J gave up 8 bases; unmatched junction bases: 7. CDR1 SGHTA and CDR2 FQGNSA come from the germline V gene. The CDR3 here is CASRYDRGQDSPLHF. CDR3 DNA sequence: TGTGCCAGCAGATACGACAGGGGGCAGGATTCACCCCTCCACTTT.

DNA of the CDR3: TGTGCCAGTAGTAAAGGACAGAGTTTCACTGAAGCTTTCTTT. Translation: CASSKGQSFTEAFF. The chain has TRBV19 and TRBJ1-1; D is perhaps TRBD1 (6 bases). The V gene's germline CDR1 is LNHDA and CDR2 SQIVND (reference sequence). This CDR3 has 14 amino acids. V was pared by 4 bases and J by 4 bases, with 13 bases between.

This clone was counted a single time. V is TRBV3-1 (or the pseudogene TRBV3-2) and J is TRBJ2-5, with D possibly matching TRBD2 (5 bases). The CDR3 runs 15 residues. Germline V gene sequence: CDR1 LGHDT, CDR2 YNNKEL (reference sequence). The V gene lost 3 bases and the J gene lost 4 bases, with 15 bases spanning the gap. Here the CDR3 reads CASSQRGRRRETQYF. CDR3 DNA: TGTGCCAGCAGCCAGAGAGGACGGAGGCGAGAGACCCAGTACTTC.

The chain uses TRBV20-1 and TRBJ2-1, with 10 bases aligning to TRBD2. Germline assignment: CDR1 DFQATT and CDR2 SNEGSKA (reference sequence). V dropped 3 bases and J dropped 3; count of bases not matched to a gene: 5. CDR3 length: 15 amino acids. CDR3 sequence: CSASDLAGVYNEQFF. As DNA, the CDR3 is TGCAGTGCTAGTGACCTAGCGGGAGTCTACAATGAGCAGTTCTTC.

The V call is TRBV2, the J call TRBJ1-5, with TRBD1 identical over 8 bases. CDR3 length equals 14 residues. Germline CDR1 SNHLY, CDR2 FYNNEI. The trim removed 8 bases at V and 3 bases at J, leaving 6 bases unmatched. The CDR3 sequence is CASSRDRTNQPQHF. CDR3 nucleotides: TGTGCCAGCTCCCGGGACAGGACCAATCAGCCCCAGCATTTT. Supplemented by reference TRBV2 and TRBJ1-5, the full variable domain reads EPEVTQTPSHQVTQMGQEVILRCVPISNHLYFYWYRQILGQKVEFLVSFYNNEISEKSEIFDDQFSVERPDGSNFTLKIRSTKLEDSAMYFCASSRDRTNQPQHFGDGTRLSIL.